This T cell receptor (beta chain) was recovered during a study of cytomegalovirus exposure and HLA in healthy donors. Produced via immunoSEQ multiplex PCR; TCRdb's table is partial and in-frame only. The sample consists of about 110,000 clones, 88% of them appearing once. Germline V gene data show CDR1 as SGHRS and CDR2 as YFSETQ. The CDR3 is 16 amino acids. V shed 0 bases, J shed 3 bases, and the junction held 7 bases outside the gene matches. The TCR sequence derives from a woman aged 25 to 45 in good health and CMV-seropositive. V usage is TRBV5-1 and J usage is TRBJ2-7, with 9 bases identical to TRBD2. Material for sequencing was PBMCs. The CDR3 DNA sequence: TGCGCCAGCAGCTTGGAGGCGGGAGGGCCGGTCTACGAGCAGTACTTC. Its protein product is CASSLEAGGPVYEQYF. Full variable domain (outside the CDR3, taken from reference TRBV5-1 and TRBJ2-7): KAGVTQTPRYLIKTRGQQVTLSCSPISGHRSVSWYQQTPGQGLQFLFEYFSETQRNKGNFPGRFSGRQFSNSRSEMNVSTLELGDSALYLCASSLEAGGPVYEQYFGPGTRLTVT.